This T cell receptor beta chain comes out of a study of T cells in Graves' hyperthyroidism and ophthalmopathy. Study-level information: Pretreatment peripheral blood was obtained at initial diagnosis.

The ends were cut back, 6 bases at V and 5 bases at J, with 18 bases in the middle. The CDR3 totals 15 residues. Uncontrolled infection, other autoimmune disease, pregnancy or lactation led to exclusion. On the basis of clinical symptoms, serum thyroxine and TRAb, thyroid ultrasound and orbital computed tomography, diagnoses were made. RNA transcripts gave rise to amplified TCR beta CDR3 regions. When the TCR CDR3 underwent first-round RT-PCR, the HTBI primer set was used. MiXCR was run by TCRdb on the multiplex PCR reads, yielding one entry per CDR3 protein. This sample has around 290,000 distinct CDR3 sequences; roughly 15% occur once, and the top ten carry under 8%.

Sequencing used blood. The J gene is TRBJ2-3, the V gene TRBV12-3 or TRBV12-4; tentative D call: TRBD1 (5 bases). This receptor was obtained from a woman aged 40 to 55 with Graves' hyperthyroidism. CDR3 sequence reads: CASRALGRPRDTQYF. For the CDR3, the DNA is TGTGCCAGCAGGGCCTTGGGGCGGCCCCGAGATACGCAGTATTTT.